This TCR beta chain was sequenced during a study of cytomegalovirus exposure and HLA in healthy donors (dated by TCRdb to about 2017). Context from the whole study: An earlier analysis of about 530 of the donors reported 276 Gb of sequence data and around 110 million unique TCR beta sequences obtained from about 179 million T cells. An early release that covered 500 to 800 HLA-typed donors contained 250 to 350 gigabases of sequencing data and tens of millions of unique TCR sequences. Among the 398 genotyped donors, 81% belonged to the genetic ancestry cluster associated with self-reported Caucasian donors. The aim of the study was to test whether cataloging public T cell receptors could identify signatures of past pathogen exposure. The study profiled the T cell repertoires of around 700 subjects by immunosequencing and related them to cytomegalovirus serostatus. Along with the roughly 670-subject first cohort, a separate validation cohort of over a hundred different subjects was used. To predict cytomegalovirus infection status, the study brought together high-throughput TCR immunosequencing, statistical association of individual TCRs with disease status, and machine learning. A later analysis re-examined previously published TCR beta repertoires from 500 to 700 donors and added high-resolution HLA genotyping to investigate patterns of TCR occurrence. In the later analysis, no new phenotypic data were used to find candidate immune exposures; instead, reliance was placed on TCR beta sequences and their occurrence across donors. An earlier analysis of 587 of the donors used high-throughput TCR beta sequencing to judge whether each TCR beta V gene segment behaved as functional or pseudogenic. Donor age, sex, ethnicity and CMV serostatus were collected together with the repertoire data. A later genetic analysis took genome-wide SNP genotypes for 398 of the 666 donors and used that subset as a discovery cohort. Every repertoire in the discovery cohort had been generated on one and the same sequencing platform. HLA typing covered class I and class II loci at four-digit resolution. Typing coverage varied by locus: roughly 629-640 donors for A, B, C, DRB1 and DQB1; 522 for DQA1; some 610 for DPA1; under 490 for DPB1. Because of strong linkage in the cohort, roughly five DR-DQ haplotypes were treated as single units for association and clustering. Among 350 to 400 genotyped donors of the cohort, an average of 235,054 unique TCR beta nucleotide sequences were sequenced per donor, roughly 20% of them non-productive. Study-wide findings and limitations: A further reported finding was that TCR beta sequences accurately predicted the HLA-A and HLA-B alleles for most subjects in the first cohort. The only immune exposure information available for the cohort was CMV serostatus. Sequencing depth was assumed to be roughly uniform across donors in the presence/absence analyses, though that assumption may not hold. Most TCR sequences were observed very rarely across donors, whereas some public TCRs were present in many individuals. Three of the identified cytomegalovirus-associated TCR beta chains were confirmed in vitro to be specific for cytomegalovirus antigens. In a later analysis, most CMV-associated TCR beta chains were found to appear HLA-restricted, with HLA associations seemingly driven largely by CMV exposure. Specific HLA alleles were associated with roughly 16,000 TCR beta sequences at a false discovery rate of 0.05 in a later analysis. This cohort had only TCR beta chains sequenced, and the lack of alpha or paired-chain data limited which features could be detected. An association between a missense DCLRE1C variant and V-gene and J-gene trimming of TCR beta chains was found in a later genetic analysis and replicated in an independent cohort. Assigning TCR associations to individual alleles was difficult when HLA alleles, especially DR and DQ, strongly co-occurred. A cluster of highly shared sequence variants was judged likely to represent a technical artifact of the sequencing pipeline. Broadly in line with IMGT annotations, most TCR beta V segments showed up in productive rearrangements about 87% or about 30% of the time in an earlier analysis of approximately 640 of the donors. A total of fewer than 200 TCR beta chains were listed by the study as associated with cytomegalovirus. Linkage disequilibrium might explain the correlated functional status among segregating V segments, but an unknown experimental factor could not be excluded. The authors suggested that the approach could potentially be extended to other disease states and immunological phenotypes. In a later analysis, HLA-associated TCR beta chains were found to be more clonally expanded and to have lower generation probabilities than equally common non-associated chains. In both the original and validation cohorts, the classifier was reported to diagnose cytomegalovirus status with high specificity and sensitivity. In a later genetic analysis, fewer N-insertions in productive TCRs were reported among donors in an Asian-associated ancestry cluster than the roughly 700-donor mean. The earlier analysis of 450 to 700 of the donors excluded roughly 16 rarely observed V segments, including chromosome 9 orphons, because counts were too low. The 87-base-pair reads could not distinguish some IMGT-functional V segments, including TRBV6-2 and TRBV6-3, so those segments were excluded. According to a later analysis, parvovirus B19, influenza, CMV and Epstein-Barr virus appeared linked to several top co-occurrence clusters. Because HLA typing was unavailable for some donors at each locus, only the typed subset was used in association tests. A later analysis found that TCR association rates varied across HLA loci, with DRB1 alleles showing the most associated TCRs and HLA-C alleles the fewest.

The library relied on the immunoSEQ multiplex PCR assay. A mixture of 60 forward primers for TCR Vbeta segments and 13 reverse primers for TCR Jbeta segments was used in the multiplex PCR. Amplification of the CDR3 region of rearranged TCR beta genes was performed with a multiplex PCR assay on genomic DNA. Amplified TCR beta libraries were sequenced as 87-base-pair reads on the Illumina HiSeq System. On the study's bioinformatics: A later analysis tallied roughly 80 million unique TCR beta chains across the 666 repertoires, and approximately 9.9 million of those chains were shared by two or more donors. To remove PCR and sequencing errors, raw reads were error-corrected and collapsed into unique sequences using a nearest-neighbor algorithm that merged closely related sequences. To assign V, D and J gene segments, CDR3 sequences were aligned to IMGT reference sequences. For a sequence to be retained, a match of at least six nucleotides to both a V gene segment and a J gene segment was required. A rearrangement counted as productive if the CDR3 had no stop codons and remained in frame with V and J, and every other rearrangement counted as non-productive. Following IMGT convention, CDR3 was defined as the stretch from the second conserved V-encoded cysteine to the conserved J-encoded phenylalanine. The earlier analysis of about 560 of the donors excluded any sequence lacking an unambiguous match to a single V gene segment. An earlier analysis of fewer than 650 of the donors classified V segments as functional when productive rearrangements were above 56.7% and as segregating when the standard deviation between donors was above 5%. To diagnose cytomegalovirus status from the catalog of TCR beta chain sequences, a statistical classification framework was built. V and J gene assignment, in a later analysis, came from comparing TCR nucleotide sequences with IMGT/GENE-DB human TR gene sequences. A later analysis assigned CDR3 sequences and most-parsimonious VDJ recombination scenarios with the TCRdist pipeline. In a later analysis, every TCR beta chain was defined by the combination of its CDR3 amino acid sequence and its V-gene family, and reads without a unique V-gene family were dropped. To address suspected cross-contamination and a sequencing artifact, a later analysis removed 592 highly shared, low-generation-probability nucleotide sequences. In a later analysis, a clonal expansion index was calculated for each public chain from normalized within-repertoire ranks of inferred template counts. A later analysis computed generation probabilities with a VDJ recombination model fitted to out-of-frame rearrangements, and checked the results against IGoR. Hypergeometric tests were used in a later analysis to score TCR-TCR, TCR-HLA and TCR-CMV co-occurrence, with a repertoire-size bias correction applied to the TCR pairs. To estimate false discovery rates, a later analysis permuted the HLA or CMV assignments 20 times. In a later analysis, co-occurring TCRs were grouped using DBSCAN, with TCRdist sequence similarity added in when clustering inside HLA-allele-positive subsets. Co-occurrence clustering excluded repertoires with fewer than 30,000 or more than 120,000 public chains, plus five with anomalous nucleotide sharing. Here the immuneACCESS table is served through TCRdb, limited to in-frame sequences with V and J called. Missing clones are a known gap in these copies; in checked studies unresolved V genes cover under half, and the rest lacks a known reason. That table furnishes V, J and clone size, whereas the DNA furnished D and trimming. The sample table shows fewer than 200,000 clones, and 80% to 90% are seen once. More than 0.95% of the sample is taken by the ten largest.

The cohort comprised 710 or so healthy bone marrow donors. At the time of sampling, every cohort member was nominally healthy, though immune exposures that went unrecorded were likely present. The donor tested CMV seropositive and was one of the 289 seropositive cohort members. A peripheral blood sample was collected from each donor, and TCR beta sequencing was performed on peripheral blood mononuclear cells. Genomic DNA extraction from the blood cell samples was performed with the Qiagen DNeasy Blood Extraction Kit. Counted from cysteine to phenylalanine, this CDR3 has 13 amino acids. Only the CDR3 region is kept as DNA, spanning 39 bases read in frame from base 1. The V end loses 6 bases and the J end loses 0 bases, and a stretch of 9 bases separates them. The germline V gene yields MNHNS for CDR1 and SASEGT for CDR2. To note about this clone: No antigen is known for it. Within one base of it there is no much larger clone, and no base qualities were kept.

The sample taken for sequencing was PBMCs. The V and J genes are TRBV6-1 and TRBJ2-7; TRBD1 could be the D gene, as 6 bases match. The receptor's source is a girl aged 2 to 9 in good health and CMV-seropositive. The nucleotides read TGTGCCAGCAGAAGGACAGTCTCCTACGAGCAGTACTTC. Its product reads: CASRRTVSYEQYF.